The clone carrying this TCR beta chain was observed a few times. Its antigen remains unknown. After removal of 0 bases from V and 10 bases from J, the junction contained 5 bases not matched to a gene. CDR1 is SGHRS and CDR2 is YFSETQ in the germline V gene. This CDR3 is built from 15 residues. The sample comes from a study of T-cell memory formation after mild COVID-19. Whole-study findings and limits: Detection of some responders pre-infection suggested pre-existing cross-reactive memory T cells participated.

TCRdb redid the calling of the 5' RACE reads with MiXCR, one entry per CDR3 protein. The sample carries fewer than 500,000 distinct CDR3 sequences, roughly 23% recorded once. The chain recombines TRBV5-1 with TRBJ2-1; TRBD2 agrees at 12 bases. The sequenced sample was PBMCs or a T cell subset sorted from them (not recorded which). The receptor was derived from an adult woman who had mild COVID-19 (a few samples of this study predate the infection). Cell type and time point are not known. The CDR3 region is CASSLALAGGGEQFF. CDR3 bases: TGCGCCAGCAGCTTGGCACTAGCGGGAGGAGGGGAGCAGTTCTTC. The full variable domain, in which reference TRBV5-1 and TRBJ2-1 provide the parts outside the CDR3, is KAGVTQTPRYLIKTRGQQVTLSCSPISGHRSVSWYQQTPGQGLQFLFEYFSETQRNKGNFPGRFSGRQFSNSRSEMNVSTLELGDSALYLCASSLALAGGGEQFFGPGTRLTVL.